The clone carrying this TCR beta chain was counted a single time. Per the study methods: Amplified reference gene primers provided the basis for estimating nucleated cell counts. Libraries were prepared by immunoSEQ multiplex PCR; TCRdb keeps only in-frame clonotypes and omits some of them. The V and J calls and clone size were taken over from that table, and D and trimming were inferred from the DNA. The data hold roughly 90,000 clones, with less than 85% observed a single time. These data belong to a study of blood T cell repertoires in COVID-19. On the study more broadly: Sites in the United States, Italy and Spain provided acute and convalescent COVID-19 samples. In each case, the material was cDNA or gDNA derived from T cells, B-cell-depleted T cells, or PBMCs.

The CDR3 is 16 amino acids. The J segment lost 1 base and the V segment lost 0 bases, leaving 4 bases of the junction unmatched. This TCR was recovered from a woman aged 70-85 years with acute or convalescent COVID-19. The source material was peripheral blood. This sequence joins TRBV5-3 and TRBJ2-7; 10 bases align to TRBD1. TRBV5-3 is an ORF, and what it does is uncertain. CDR3 nucleotide sequence: TGTGCCAGAAGCTTGGAGGGACAGGGGCCTTCCTACGAGCAGTACTTC. Its protein product is CARSLEGQGPSYEQYF.